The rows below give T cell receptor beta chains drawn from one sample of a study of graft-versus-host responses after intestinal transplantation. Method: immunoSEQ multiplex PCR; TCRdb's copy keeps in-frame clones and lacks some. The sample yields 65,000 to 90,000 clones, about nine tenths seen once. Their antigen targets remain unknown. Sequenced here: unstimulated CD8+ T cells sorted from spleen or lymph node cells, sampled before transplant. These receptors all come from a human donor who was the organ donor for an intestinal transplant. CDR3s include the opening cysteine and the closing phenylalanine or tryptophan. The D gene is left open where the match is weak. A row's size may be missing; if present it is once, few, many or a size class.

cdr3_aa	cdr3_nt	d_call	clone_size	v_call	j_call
CASSQNGAGGRFEQYF	TGCGCCAGCAGCCAAAATGGTGCAGGGGGACGATTCGAGCAGTACTTC	TRBD1	-	TRBV4-3	TRBJ2-7
CASSSTGTIYEQYF	TGTGCCAGCAGTTCGACAGGTACTATCTACGAGCAGTACTTC	-	-	TRBV6-5	TRBJ2-7
CASSSSGTGKNEQYF	TGCGCCAGCAGCTCCTCCGGGACAGGGAAAAACGAGCAGTACTTC	TRBD1	-	TRBV5-1	TRBJ2-7
CSAPNQGSGGYTF	TGCAGCGCCCCCAACCAGGGGTCTGGTGGCTACACCTTC	-	-	TRBV29-1	TRBJ1-2
CASRIGGSGANVLTF	TGTGCCAGCAGGATAGGCGGTTCTGGGGCCAACGTCCTGACTTTC	-	-	TRBV2	TRBJ2-6
CASSEYAGVKNIQYF	TGTGCCAGCAGTGAATATGCAGGGGTCAAAAACATTCAGTACTTC	-	-	TRBV2	TRBJ2-4
CASSYLGTGGYEQYF	TGTGCCAGCAGCTACCTCGGGACAGGGGGCTACGAGCAGTACTTC	TRBD1	-	TRBV6-6	TRBJ2-7
CASSYRGGAADTQYF	TGTGCCAGCAGTTATCGCGGGGGGGCCGCAGATACGCAGTATTTT	TRBD2	-	TRBV6-5	TRBJ2-3
CASSSYNEQFF	TGTGCCAGCAGTTCATACAATGAGCAGTTCTTC	-	-	TRBV13	TRBJ2-1
CASSPGQVKVGYTF	TGTGCCAGCAGCCCTGGACAGGTTAAGGTTGGCTACACCTTC	TRBD1	-	TRBV11-2	TRBJ1-2
CSAPQGPPNYGYTF	TGCAGCGCACCACAGGGGCCCCCTAACTATGGCTACACCTTC	TRBD1	-	TRBV29-1	TRBJ1-2
CASSPVTHRGRQTQETQYF	TGCGCCAGCAGCCCGGTCACCCACAGGGGACGCCAAACCCAAGAGACCCAGTACTTC	TRBD1	-	TRBV23-1	TRBJ2-5
CASSSGTSGGSDTQYF	TGTGCCAGCAGCTCCGGGACTAGCGGGGGGTCAGATACGCAGTATTTT	TRBD2	-	TRBV7-9	TRBJ2-3
CASSLGPRGITDTQYF	TGTGCCAGCAGCTTAGGCCCGCGGGGAATCACAGATACGCAGTATTTT	-	-	TRBV11-2	TRBJ2-3
CASSISLSAIYTDTQYF	TGTGCCAGTAGTATCTCCCTATCCGCGATCTACACAGATACGCAGTATTTT	-	-	TRBV19	TRBJ2-3
CASSASGGTTYEQYF	TGTGCCAGCAGCGCTAGCGGGGGGACCACCTACGAGCAGTACTTC	TRBD2	-	TRBV9	TRBJ2-7
CASSQRDSENQPQHF	TGTGCCAGCAGCCAACGGGACAGCGAGAATCAGCCCCAGCATTTT	TRBD1	-	TRBV4-2	TRBJ1-5
CASRGDSYEQYF	TGTGCCAGCAGAGGGGATAGCTACGAGCAGTACTTC	-	-	TRBV14	TRBJ2-7
CASSFYYEWTANYGYTF	TGTGCCAGCAGCTTTTATTACGAATGGACAGCTAACTATGGCTACACCTTC	-	-	TRBV28	TRBJ1-2
CASSPDRGTEAFF	TGTGCCAGCAGCCCCGACAGGGGGACTGAAGCTTTCTTT	TRBD1	few	TRBV6-5	TRBJ1-1
CASSGSGSTDTQYF	TGTGCCAGCAGCGGTAGCGGGAGCACAGATACGCAGTATTTT	TRBD2	-	TRBV9	TRBJ2-3
CASSGWQGFLNSGNTIYF	TGTGCCAGTAGTGGGTGGCAGGGGTTCTTAAACTCTGGAAACACCATATATTTT	-	-	TRBV19	TRBJ1-3
CASSSTGTGEEGYTF	TGTGCCAGCAGCTCAACTGGGACAGGGGAGGAAGGCTACACCTTC	TRBD1	-	TRBV7-3	TRBJ1-2
CASSQGDWGRPYEQYF	TGCGCCAGCAGCCAAGGTGACTGGGGCAGACCCTACGAGCAGTACTTC	-	-	TRBV4-1	TRBJ2-7
CASSWTGGITEAFF	TGTGCCAGCAGCTGGACAGGGGGGATCACTGAAGCTTTCTTT	TRBD1	-	TRBV5-4	TRBJ1-1
CSATGGSYEQYF	TGCAGCGCGACAGGGGGGTCCTACGAGCAGTACTTC	TRBD1	-	TRBV29-1	TRBJ2-7
CASSSGTGLYSPLHF	TGTGCCAGCAGTTCAGGGACAGGGTTGTATTCACCCCTCCACTTT	TRBD1	-	TRBV7-3	TRBJ1-6
CASSAKAVNTEAFF	TGTGCCAGCAGTGCGAAAGCGGTGAACACTGAAGCTTTCTTT	-	-	TRBV2	TRBJ1-1
CASTETGPTGELFF	TGTGCCAGCACCGAAACAGGTCCCACCGGGGAGCTGTTTTTT	-	-	TRBV7-8	TRBJ2-2
CASSPGQLFNEQFF	TGTGCCAGCAGCCCGGGACAGCTCTTTAATGAGCAGTTCTTC	TRBD1	once	TRBV5-4	TRBJ2-1
CASSYSTGGLDGYTF	TGTGCCAGCAGTTACTCGACAGGGGGGTTGGATGGCTACACCTTC	TRBD1	-	TRBV6-5	TRBJ1-2
CAIMDGRGRAYEQYF	TGTGCTATAATGGACGGGCGGGGGCGAGCCTACGAGCAGTACTTC	-	-	TRBV19	TRBJ2-7
CAWSVGSGWANYGYTF	TGTGCCTGGAGTGTAGGGTCAGGGTGGGCTAACTATGGCTACACCTTC	-	-	TRBV30	TRBJ1-2
CASRVGQTLYYSNQPQHF	TGTGCCAGCAGGGTGGGACAGACCCTCTACTATAGCAATCAGCCCCAGCATTTT	TRBD1	-	TRBV28	TRBJ1-5
CASSIWGGTEAFF	TGTGCCAGTAGTATTTGGGGAGGTACTGAAGCTTTCTTT	-	-	TRBV19	TRBJ1-1